The entry below describes one T cell receptor beta chain. Per the germline V gene, CDR1 is LNHDA and CDR2 is SQIVND (reference sequence). The CDR3 runs 17 residues. V was pared by 6 bases and J by 0 bases, with 15 bases between. Amplification of TCR beta CDR3 regions used RNA as the template. TCR CDR3 regions were first amplified by RT-PCR with HTBI primers. TCRdb ran MiXCR on the multiplex PCR reads and lists one entry per CDR3 protein. The sample carries about 360,000 distinct CDR3 sequences, approximately 12% recorded once. Patients with uncontrolled infections, other autoimmune diseases, pregnancy or lactation were excluded. The data belong to a study of T cells in Graves' hyperthyroidism and ophthalmopathy.

The source of this sequence is a man aged 25-45 years with Graves' hyperthyroidism that later progressed to Graves' ophthalmopathy. The chain has TRBV19 and TRBJ1-6; D not resolved. The sequenced sample consisted of blood. The CDR3, as DNA: TGTGCCAGTAGCTCACGGCGGGCGAGCTCCTATAATTCACCCCTCCACTTT. This translates into CASSSRRASSYNSPLHF.